This T cell receptor (beta chain) was recovered during a study of glioma-infiltrating T cells. Trimming removed 4 bases from V and 10 bases from J; junction bases left unmatched: 19. CDR3 length equals 18 residues. Germline V gene sequence: CDR1 SGHDN, CDR2 FVKESK. TCR alpha and beta CDR3 regions were amplified from RNA using iRepertoire nested multiplex PCR. Tissue mRNA or PBMC total RNA, roughly 100-400 ng, went into one-step reverse transcription and amplification. One entry per CDR3 protein, called by TCRdb with MiXCR from the multiplex PCR reads. The sample holds 100,000 to 150,000 distinct CDR3 sequences; about 25% are singletons and the top ten take roughly 29%.

This receptor was identified in a human donor with low-grade glioma or glioblastoma, undergoing nonglioma brain surgery, or in good health (not recorded which). This chain uses TRBV14 with TRBJ2-1, with 10 positions matching TRBD2. Source material: glioma tissue, nonneoplastic brain tissue, or PBMCs (not recorded which). In DNA, the CDR3 is TGTGCCAGCAGCCTCCTATGGGTTAGGACTAGCGGTACGGGCGAGCAGTTCTTC. Translating gives CASSLLWVRTSGTGEQFF.